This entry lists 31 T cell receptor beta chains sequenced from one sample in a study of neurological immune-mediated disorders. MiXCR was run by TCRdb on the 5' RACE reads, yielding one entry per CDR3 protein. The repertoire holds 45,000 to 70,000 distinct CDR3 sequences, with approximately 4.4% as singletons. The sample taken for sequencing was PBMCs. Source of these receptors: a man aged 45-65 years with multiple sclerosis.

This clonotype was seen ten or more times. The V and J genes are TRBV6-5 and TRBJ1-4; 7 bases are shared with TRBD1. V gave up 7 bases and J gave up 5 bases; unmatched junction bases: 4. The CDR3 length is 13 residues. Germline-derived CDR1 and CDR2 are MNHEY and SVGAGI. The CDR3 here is CASKGTVNEKLFF. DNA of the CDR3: TGTGCCAGCAAGGGGACAGTAAATGAAAAACTGTTTTTT.

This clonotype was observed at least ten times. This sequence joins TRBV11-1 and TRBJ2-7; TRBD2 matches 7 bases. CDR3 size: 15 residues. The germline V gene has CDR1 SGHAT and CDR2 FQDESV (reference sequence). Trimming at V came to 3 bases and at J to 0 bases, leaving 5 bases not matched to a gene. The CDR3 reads CASSFEAGSSYEQYF. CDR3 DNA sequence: TGTGCCAGCAGCTTCGAAGCGGGGAGCTCCTACGAGCAGTACTTC.

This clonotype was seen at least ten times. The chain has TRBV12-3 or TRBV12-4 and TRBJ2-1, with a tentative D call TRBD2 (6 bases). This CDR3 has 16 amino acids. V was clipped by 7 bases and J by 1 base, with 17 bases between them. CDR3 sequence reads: CASNGGTIKSYNEQFF. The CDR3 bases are TGTGCCAGCAATGGGGGGACGATTAAATCCTACAATGAGCAGTTCTTC.

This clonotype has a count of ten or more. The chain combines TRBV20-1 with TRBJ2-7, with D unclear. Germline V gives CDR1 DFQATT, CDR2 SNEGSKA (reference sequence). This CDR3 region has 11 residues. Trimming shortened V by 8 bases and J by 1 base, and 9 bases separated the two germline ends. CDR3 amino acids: CSYLFSYEQYF. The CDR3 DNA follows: TGCAGTTACCTCTTTTCCTACGAGCAGTACTTC.

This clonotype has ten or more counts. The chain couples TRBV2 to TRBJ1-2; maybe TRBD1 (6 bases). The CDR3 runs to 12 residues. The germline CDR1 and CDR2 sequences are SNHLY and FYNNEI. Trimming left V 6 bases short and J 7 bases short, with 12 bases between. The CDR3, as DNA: TGTGCCAGCAGCCCCGAACAGGGTGGCTACACCTTC. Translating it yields CASSPEQGGYTF.

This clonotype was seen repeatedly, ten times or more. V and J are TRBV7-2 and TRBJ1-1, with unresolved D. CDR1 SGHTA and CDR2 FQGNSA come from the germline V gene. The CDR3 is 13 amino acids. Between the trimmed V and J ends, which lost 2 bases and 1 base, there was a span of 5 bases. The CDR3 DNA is TGTGCCAGCAGCTTACAGCCGAACACTGAAGCTTTCTTT. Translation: CASSLQPNTEAFF.

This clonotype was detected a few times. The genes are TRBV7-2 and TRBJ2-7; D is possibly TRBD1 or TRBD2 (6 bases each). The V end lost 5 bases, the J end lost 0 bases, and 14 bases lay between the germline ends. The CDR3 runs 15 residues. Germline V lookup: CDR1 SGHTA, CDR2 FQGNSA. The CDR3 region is CASSLEGGVSYEQYF. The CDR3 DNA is TGTGCCAGCAGCCTCGAGGGGGGAGTCTCCTACGAGCAGTACTTC.

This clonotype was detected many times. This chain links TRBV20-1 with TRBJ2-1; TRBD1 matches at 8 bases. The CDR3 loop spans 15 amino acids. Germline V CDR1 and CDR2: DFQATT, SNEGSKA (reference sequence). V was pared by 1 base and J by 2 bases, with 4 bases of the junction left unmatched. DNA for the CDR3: TGCAGTGCTAGAGGTGAGGGACAGGCCTACAATGAGCAGTTCTTC. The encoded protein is CSARGEGQAYNEQFF.

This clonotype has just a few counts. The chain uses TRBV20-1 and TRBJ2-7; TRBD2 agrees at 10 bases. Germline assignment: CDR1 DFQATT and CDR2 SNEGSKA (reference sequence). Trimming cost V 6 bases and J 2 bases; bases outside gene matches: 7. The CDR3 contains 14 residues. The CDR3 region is CSAALAGVPYEQYF. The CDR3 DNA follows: TGCAGTGCCGCTCTAGCGGGAGTACCCTACGAGCAGTACTTC.

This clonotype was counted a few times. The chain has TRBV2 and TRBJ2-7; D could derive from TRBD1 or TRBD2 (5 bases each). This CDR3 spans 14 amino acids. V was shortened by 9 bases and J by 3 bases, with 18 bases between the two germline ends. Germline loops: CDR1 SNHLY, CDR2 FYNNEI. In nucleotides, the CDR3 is TGTGCCAGTAATGACAGTCCTGGAGGCTACGAGCAGTACTTC. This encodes CASNDSPGGYEQYF.

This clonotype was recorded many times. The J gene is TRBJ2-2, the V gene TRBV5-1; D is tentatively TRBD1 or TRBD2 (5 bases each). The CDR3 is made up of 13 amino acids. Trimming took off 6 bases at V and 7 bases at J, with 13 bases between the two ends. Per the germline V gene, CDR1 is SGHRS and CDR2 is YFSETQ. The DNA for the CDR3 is TGCGCCAGCACGGCAGGGACCCACGGGGAGCTGTTTTTT. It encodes CASTAGTHGELFF.

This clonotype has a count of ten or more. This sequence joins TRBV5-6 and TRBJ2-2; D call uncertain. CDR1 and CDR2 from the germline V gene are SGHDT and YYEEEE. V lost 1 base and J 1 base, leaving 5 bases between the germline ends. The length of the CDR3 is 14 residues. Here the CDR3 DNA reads TGTGCCAGCAGCTTGCCTGGGAACACCGGGGAGCTGTTTTTT. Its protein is CASSLPGNTGELFF.

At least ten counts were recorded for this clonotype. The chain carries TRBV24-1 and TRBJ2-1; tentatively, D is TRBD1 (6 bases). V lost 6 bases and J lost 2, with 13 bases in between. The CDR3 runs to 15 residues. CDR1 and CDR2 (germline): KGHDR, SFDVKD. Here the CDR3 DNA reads TGTGCCACCAGTATCCATGGGGGCCCCTACAATGAGCAGTTCTTC. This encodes CATSIHGGPYNEQFF.

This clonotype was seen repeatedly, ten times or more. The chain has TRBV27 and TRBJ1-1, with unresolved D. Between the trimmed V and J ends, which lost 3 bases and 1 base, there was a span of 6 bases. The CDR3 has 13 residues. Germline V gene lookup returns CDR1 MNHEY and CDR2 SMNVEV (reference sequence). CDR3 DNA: TGTGCCAGCAGTTTCTCTAAGAACACTGAAGCTTTCTTT. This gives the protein CASSFSKNTEAFF.

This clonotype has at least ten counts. CDR3 sequence (DNA): TGCAGTGCTTGGACGCGGATGGGTCCCGGGGAGCTGTTTTTT. It encodes CSAWTRMGPGELFF. The chain combines TRBV20-1 with TRBJ2-2; no reliable D call. Germline V CDR1 and CDR2: DFQATT, SNEGSKA (reference sequence). V lost 5 bases and J 6 bases, leaving 16 bases between the germline ends. The CDR3 covers 14 residues.

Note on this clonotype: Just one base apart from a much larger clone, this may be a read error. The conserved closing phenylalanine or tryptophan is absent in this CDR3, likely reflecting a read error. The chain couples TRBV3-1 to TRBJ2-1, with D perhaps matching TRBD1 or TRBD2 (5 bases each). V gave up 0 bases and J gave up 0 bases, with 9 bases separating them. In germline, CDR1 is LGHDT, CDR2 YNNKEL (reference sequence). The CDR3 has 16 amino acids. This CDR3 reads CASSQDPGSSYNEQFI. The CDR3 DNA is TGTGCCAGCAGCCAAGATCCAGGGAGCTCCTACAATGAGCAGTTCATC.

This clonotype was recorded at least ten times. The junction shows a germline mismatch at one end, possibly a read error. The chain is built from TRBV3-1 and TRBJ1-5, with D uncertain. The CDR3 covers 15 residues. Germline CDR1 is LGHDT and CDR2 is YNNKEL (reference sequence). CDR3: CASSQDLGRRQPQNF. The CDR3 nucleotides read TGTGCCAGCAGCCAAGATCTGGGGAGGAGGCAGCCCCAGAATTTT.

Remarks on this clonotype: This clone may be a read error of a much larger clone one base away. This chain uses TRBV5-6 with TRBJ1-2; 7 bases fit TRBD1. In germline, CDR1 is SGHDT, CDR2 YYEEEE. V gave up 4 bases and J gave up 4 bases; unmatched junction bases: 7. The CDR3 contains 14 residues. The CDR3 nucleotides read TGTGCCAGCAGCCGCGGGACAGAGGCCTATGGCTACACCTTC. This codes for CASSRGTEAYGYTF.

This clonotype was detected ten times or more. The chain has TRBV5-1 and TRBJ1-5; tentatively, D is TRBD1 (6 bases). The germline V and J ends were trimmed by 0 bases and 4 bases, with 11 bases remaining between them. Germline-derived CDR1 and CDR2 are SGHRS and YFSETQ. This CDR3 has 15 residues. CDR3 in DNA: TGCGCCAGCAGCTTGGAGGGGGGTGGAAATCAGCCCCAGCATTTT. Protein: CASSLEGGGNQPQHF.

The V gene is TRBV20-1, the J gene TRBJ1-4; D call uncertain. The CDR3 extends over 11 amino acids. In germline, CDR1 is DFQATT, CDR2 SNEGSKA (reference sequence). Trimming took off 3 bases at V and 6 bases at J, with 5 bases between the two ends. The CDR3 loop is CSASKYEKLFF. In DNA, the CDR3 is TGCAGTGCTAGTAAATATGAAAAACTGTTTTTT.

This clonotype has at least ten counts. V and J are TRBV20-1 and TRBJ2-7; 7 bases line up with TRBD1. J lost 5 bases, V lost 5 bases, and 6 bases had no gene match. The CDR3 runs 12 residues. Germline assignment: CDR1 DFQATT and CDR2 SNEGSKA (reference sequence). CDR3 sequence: CSALDRVDEQYF. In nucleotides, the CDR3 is TGCAGTGCTTTAGACAGGGTTGACGAGCAGTACTTC.

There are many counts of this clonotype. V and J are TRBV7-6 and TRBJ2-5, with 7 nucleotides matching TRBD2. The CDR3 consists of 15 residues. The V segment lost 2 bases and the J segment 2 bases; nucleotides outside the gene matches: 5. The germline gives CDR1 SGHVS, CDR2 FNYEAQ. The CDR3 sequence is CASSLSPSGQETQYF. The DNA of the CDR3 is TGTGCCAGCAGCTTATCCCCTAGCGGACAAGAGACCCAGTACTTC.

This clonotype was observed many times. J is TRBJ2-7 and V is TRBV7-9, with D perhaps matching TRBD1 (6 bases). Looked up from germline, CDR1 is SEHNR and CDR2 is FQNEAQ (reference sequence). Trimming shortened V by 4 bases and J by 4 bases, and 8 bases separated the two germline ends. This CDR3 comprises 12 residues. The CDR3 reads CASSWDNYEQYF. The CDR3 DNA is TGTGCCAGCAGCTGGGACAATTACGAGCAGTACTTC.

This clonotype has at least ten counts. The CDR3 nucleotides read TGTGCCAGCAGCTTAGCGCGAGGGACAGGGGTCACCGGGGAGCTGTTTTTT. Translation: CASSLARGTGVTGELFF. V and J are TRBV7-9 and TRBJ2-2; 10 positions agree with TRBD1. Germline V CDR1 and CDR2: SEHNR, FQNEAQ (reference sequence). CDR3 size: 17 residues. J was trimmed by 4 bases and V by 0 bases; bases with no gene match: 5.

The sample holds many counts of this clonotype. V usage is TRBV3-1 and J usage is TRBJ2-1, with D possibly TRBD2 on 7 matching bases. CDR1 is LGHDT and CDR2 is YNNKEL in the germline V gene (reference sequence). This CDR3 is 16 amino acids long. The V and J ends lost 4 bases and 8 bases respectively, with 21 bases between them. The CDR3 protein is CASSPLAVGAPHEQFF. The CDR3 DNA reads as TGTGCCAGCAGCCCGCTAGCGGTGGGGGCACCCCATGAGCAGTTCTTC.

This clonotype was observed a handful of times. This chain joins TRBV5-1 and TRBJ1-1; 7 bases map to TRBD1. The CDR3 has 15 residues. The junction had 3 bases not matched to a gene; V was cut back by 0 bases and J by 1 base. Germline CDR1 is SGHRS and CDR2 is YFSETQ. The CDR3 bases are TGCGCCAGCAGCTTGGTGGCAGGGGGGAACACTGAAGCTTTCTTT. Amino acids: CASSLVAGGNTEAFF. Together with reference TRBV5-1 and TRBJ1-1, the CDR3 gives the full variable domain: KAGVTQTPRYLIKTRGQQVTLSCSPISGHRSVSWYQQTPGQGLQFLFEYFSETQRNKGNFPGRFSGRQFSNSRSEMNVSTLELGDSALYLCASSLVAGGNTEAFFGQGTRLTVV.

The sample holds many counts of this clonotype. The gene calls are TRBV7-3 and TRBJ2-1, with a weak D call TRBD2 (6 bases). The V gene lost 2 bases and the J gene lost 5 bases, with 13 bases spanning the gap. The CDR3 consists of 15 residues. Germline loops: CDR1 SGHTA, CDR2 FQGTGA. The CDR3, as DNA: TGTGCCAGCAGCTTAGATTTAGGGACTCACAATGAGCAGTTCTTC. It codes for CASSLDLGTHNEQFF.

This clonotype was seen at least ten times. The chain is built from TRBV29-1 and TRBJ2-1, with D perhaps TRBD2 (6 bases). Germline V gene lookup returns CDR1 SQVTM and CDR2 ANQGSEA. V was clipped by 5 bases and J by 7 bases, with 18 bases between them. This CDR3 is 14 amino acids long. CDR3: CSVRRRAGLNEQFF. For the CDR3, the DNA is TGCAGCGTTCGAAGGAGGGCGGGGCTGAATGAGCAGTTCTTC.

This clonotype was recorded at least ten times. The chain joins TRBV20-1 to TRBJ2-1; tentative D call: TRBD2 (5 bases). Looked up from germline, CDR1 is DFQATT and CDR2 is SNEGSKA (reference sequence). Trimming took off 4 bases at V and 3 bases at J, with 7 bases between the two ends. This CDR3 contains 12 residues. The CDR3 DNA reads TGCAGTGCTATGAGCGGCTACAATGAGCAGTTCTTC. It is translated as CSAMSGYNEQFF.

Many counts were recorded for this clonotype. CDR3 protein: CAISYRPDGREQYF. In DNA form, the CDR3 reads TGTGCCATCAGTTACCGACCGGATGGACGCGAGCAGTACTTC. The chain combines TRBV10-3 with TRBJ2-7; D call uncertain. The V and J ends lost 5 bases and 6 bases respectively, with 17 bases between them. There are 14 residues in the CDR3. Germline-derived CDR1 and CDR2 are ENHRY and SYGVKD.

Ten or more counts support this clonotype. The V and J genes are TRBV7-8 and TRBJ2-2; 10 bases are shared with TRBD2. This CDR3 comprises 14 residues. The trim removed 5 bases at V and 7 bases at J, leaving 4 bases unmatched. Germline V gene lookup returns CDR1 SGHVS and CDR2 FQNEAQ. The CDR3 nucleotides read TGTGCCAGCAGCCCCAGGACTAGCGGCGGGGAGCTGTTTTTT. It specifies CASSPRTSGGELFF.